Each of the 27 T cell receptor beta chains below was sequenced from the same sample in a study of radiation and T cells in renal cell carcinoma. Repertoires were generated with immunoSEQ multiplex PCR, while TCRdb's copy carries only in-frame clones and drops some. The sample consists of roughly 64,000 clones, 65% to 80% of them appearing once. Time point: blood 4 weeks post-SBRT, at nephrectomy. Treatment here: 15 Gy SBRT to primary tumor, nephrectomy 4 weeks later. The source material was blood, sampled from a patient whose treatment included radiotherapy and nephrectomy. The receptor set was obtained from a man in his 60s with renal cell carcinoma.

V gene TRBV27 combines with J gene TRBJ2-3; tentatively, D is TRBD2 (5 bases). Trimming took 6 bases from V and 4 from J, leaving 8 bases between them. CDR1 MNHEY and CDR2 SMNVEV come from the germline V gene (reference sequence). This CDR3 has 12 amino acids. Here the CDR3 reads CASSRSADTQYF. Here the CDR3 DNA reads TGTGCCAGCAGCCGTAGCGCAGATACGCAGTATTTT.

This rearrangement joins TRBV11-3 to TRBJ2-2; TRBD1 agrees at 10 bases. The CDR3 is 17 residues long. The J segment lost 5 bases and the V segment lost 4 bases, leaving 10 bases of the junction unmatched. Germline-derived CDR1 and CDR2 are SGHNT and YENEEA. CDR3 region: CASSSERDRGRTGELFF. The CDR3 nucleotides are TGTGCCAGCAGCTCAGAGCGGGACAGGGGACGAACCGGGGAGCTGTTTTTT.

This clone was picked up many times. This chain joins TRBV6-1 and TRBJ1-2, with 7 positions matching TRBD1. The V gene's germline CDR1 is MNHNS and CDR2 SASEGT. The CDR3 has 15 amino acids. The V segment lost 2 bases and the J segment 1 base; nucleotides outside the gene matches: 4. CDR3 coding DNA: TGTGCCAGCAGTGAACAGGGGGGACTTAACTATGGCTACACCTTC. Protein: CASSEQGGLNYGYTF.

The chain recombines TRBV9 with TRBJ2-3; perhaps D is TRBD1 or TRBD2 (5 bases each). Between the trimmed V and J ends, which lost 0 bases and 3 bases, there was a span of 8 bases. Germline V gene lookup returns CDR1 SGDLS and CDR2 YYNGEE. The CDR3 has 14 residues. Here the CDR3 reads CASSVEGRTDTQYF. CDR3 in DNA: TGTGCCAGCAGCGTAGAGGGGAGAACAGATACGCAGTATTTT.

V and J are TRBV30 and TRBJ1-2; D remains ambiguous. Trimming shortened V by 2 bases and J by 3 bases, and 13 bases separated the two germline ends. Germline V lookup: CDR1 GTSNPN, CDR2 SVGIG (reference sequence). The CDR3 is 14 amino acids. The CDR3 bases are TGTGCCTGGAGTCCAGACGGAGGAGACTATGGCTACACCTTC. It yields the protein CAWSPDGGDYGYTF.

This chain links TRBV23-1 with TRBJ1-2, with a weak D call TRBD1 (5 bases). TRBV23-1 is sorted into the ORF group, with uncertain function. The CDR3 has 15 residues. V gave up 10 bases and J gave up 7 bases, with 25 bases separating them. CDR3 in DNA: TGCGCCACCCTCTGGGGGTCCCGCCGGTTGGGTGGCTACACCTTC. Residues: CATLWGSRRLGGYTF.

The chain has TRBV27 and TRBJ2-1; D might be TRBD2 (5 bases). This CDR3 has 15 amino acids. Deletions cut 2 bases from V and 1 base from J, with 9 bases between. Germline V gene sequence: CDR1 MNHEY, CDR2 SMNVEV (reference sequence). CDR3 nucleotide sequence: TGTGCCAGCAGTTTAGGGAGAGGTTCCTACAATGAGCAGTTCTTC. This translates into CASSLGRGSYNEQFF.

In its sample, this clone was seen once. The chain combines TRBV11-3 with TRBJ1-2; D may be TRBD1 (5 bases). The CDR3 extends over 14 amino acids. From germline, CDR1 is SGHNT and CDR2 YENEEA. Deletions cut 8 bases from V and 4 bases from J, with 17 bases between. Written as DNA, the CDR3 is TGTGCCAGCGGCCCGACAGACCTTCCCTATGGCTACACCTTC. This gives the protein CASGPTDLPYGYTF.

The chain recombines TRBV28 with TRBJ2-7; the D call may be TRBD1 or TRBD2 (5 bases each). Deletions cut 7 bases from V and 3 bases from J, with 13 bases between. This CDR3 spans 13 amino acids. Looked up from germline, CDR1 is MDHEN and CDR2 is SYDVKM. CDR3 DNA sequence: TGTGCCAGCAAACGACCGGGGCTCTACGAGCAGTACGTC. Translating it yields CASKRPGLYEQYV.

The rearrangement links TRBV7-2 to TRBJ2-2; D might be TRBD1 (5 bases). V lost 6 bases, J lost 6 bases, and 17 bases lay in between. Germline CDR1 is SGHTA and CDR2 is FQGNSA. This CDR3 region has 15 residues. In nucleotides, the CDR3 is TGTGCCAGCAGGATCGGGTGGGGCGAGGCCGGGGAGCTGTTTTTT. Its protein is CASRIGWGEAGELFF.

The V call is TRBV15, the J call TRBJ1-2, with 8 bases aligning to TRBD1. This CDR3 is built from 13 residues. The germline V gene has CDR1 LNHNV and CDR2 YYDKDF (reference sequence). The V gene end was trimmed by 0 bases and the J gene end by 7 bases; junction bases not matched to a gene: 1. As DNA, the CDR3 is TGTGCCACCAGCAGAGACAGGGGGCTTGGCTACACCTTC. Translation: CATSRDRGLGYTF. Using reference TRBV15 and TRBJ1-2 for the parts outside the CDR3, the full variable domain is DAMVIQNPRYQVTQFGKPVTLSCSQTLNHNVMYWYQQKSSQAPKLLFHYYDKDFNNEADTPDNFQSRRPNTSFCFLDIRSPGLGDTAMYLCATSRDRGLGYTFGSGTRLTVV.

In its sample, this clone was seen a few times. The chain employs TRBV6-4 and TRBJ2-3; no firm D call. V lost 3 bases and J lost 3, with 7 bases in between. The CDR3 spans 13 residues. Germline CDR1 reads MRHNA; CDR2 reads SNTAGT. CDR3 coding DNA: TGTGCCAGCAGTGAAGAGTCTACAGATACGCAGTATTTT. Its translation: CASSEESTDTQYF.

This chain uses TRBV9 with TRBJ1-1; TRBD1 aligns across 7 bases. CDR3 length: 14 residues. Germline CDR1 is SGDLS and CDR2 is YYNGEE. With V trimmed by 5 bases and J by 5 bases, 9 bases remained unmatched. For the CDR3, the DNA is TGTGCCAGCAGTGTTGACAGGGAGAGGACTGAAGCTTTCTTT. This encodes CASSVDRERTEAFF. The entire variable domain, with the rest obtained from reference TRBV9 and TRBJ1-1, is as follows: DSGVTQTPKHLITATGQRVTLRCSPRSGDLSVYWYQQSLDQGLQFLIQYYNGEERAKGNILERFSAQQFPDLHSELNLSSLELGDSALYFCASSVDRERTEAFFGQGTRLTVV.

This chain uses TRBV10-1 with TRBJ1-4; a weak D match, TRBD1 (5 bases). The V gene lost 6 bases and the J gene lost 5 bases, with 25 bases spanning the gap. The germline CDR1 and CDR2 sequences are WNHNN and SYGVQD (reference sequence). The length of the CDR3 is 18 residues. DNA for the CDR3: TGCGCCAGCAGAGAACCGACAGTTGGGACGGACCTGAATGAAAAACTGTTTTTT. Residues: CASREPTVGTDLNEKLFF.

V is TRBV11-2 and J is TRBJ2-1, with a possible D match to TRBD1 (5 bases). In germline, CDR1 is SGHAT, CDR2 FQNNGV. The V end was cut by 1 base, the J end by 8 bases, with 12 bases between. This CDR3 spans 14 amino acids. The CDR3 protein is CASSLGTIRDEQFF. The CDR3 DNA reads TGTGCCAGCAGCTTAGGGACAATCAGGGATGAGCAGTTCTTC.

The J gene is TRBJ2-3, the V gene TRBV6-4; D call uncertain. The length of the CDR3 is 13 residues. Deletions cut 3 bases from V and 2 bases from J, with 6 bases between. The germline V gene encodes CDR1 MRHNA and CDR2 SNTAGT. The CDR3 DNA reads as TGTGCCAGCAGTGAGATTCCCACAGATACGCAGTATTTT. It is translated as CASSEIPTDTQYF.

The chain uses TRBV6-6 and TRBJ2-1; a weak D match, TRBD1 (5 bases). The CDR3 extends over 14 amino acids. V shed 6 bases and J shed 6 bases, with 15 bases lying between them. The germline V gene has CDR1 MNHNY and CDR2 SVGAGI (reference sequence). The DNA of the CDR3 is TGTGCCAGCAGCCCTACTGGGGCCGCCAATGAGCAGTTCTTC. It is translated as CASSPTGAANEQFF.

J is TRBJ2-3 and V is TRBV27; the match to TRBD2 covers 12 bases. V trimming: 3 bases; J trimming: 5 bases; junction bases outside the gene matches: 6. Germline assignment: CDR1 MNHEY and CDR2 SMNVEV (reference sequence). The CDR3 sequence is 16 residues long. The CDR3 is CASSFRLAGAGDTQYF. CDR3 DNA sequence: TGTGCCAGCAGTTTCAGACTAGCGGGGGCGGGAGATACGCAGTATTTT.

This clone has a handful of counts. The gene calls are TRBV7-2 and TRBJ1-2; D not certain. The CDR3 consists of 14 residues. Trimming cost V 1 base and J 2 bases, with 8 bases left between them. CDR1 is SGHTA, CDR2 FQGNSA, per germline. CDR3 nucleotide sequence: TGTGCCAGCAGCTTAGAGGGATACAACTATGGCTACACCTTC. Its translation is CASSLEGYNYGYTF.

The V call is TRBV30, the J call TRBJ2-5; the D gene is possibly TRBD1 (6 bases). The length of the CDR3 is 12 residues. Trimming left V 4 bases short and J 4 bases short, with 10 bases between. The germline V gene encodes CDR1 GTSNPN and CDR2 SVGIG (reference sequence). CDR3 sequence: CAWNRARETQYF. The CDR3 DNA sequence: TGTGCCTGGAACAGGGCGCGAGAGACCCAGTACTTC. Full variable domain (remainder filled in from reference TRBV30 and TRBJ2-5): SQTIHQWPATLVQPVGSPLSLECTVEGTSNPNLYWYRQAAGRGLQLLFYSVGIGQISSEVPQNLSASRPQDRQFILSSKKLLLSDSGFYLCAWNRARETQYFGPGTRLLVL.

The chain recombines TRBV6-6 with TRBJ2-7; no clear D gene. This CDR3 is built from 16 residues. Per germline, CDR1 MNHNY and CDR2 SVGAGI (reference sequence). Trimming cost V 2 bases and J 2 bases, with 16 bases left between them. This CDR3 is CASSYTILGQPYEQYF. The CDR3 region has the DNA TGTGCCAGCAGTTACACCATCCTGGGCCAGCCCTACGAGCAGTACTTC.

The rearrangement joins TRBV28 to TRBJ2-6; D remains ambiguous. Per germline, CDR1 MDHEN and CDR2 SYDVKM. Trimming cost V 1 base and J 4 bases, with 5 bases left between them. The length of the CDR3 is 14 residues. The CDR3 DNA is TGTGCCAGCAGTTTATCCCCCGGGGCCAACGTCCTGACTTTC. Encoded protein: CASSLSPGANVLTF.

This rearrangement joins TRBV14 to TRBJ2-3, with 9 positions matching TRBD2. This CDR3 contains 18 residues. CDR1 and CDR2 (germline): SGHDN, FVKESK. The trim removed 3 bases at V and 0 bases at J, leaving 10 bases unmatched. CDR3 DNA sequence: TGTGCCAGCAGCCAGGAAGGACTAGCGCCCCTTAGCACAGATACGCAGTATTTT. It is translated as CASSQEGLAPLSTDTQYF.

The chain is built from TRBV6-6 and TRBJ1-1, with 7 nucleotides matching TRBD1. This CDR3 comprises 13 residues. Germline-derived CDR1 and CDR2 are MNHNY and SVGAGI (reference sequence). V lost 6 bases and J lost 3; bases outside the gene matches: 4. The CDR3 nucleotides read TGTGCCAGCAGGCGAGACAGGGACACTGAAGCTTTCTTT. This encodes CASRRDRDTEAFF.

The chain uses TRBV19 and TRBJ2-7; no firm D call. CDR1 LNHDA and CDR2 SQIVND come from the germline V gene (reference sequence). V lost 3 bases and J lost 4, with 10 bases in between. The CDR3 contains 13 residues. The CDR3 sequence: CASSMDPRYEQYF. The CDR3 nucleotides read TGTGCCAGTAGTATGGACCCCCGTTACGAGCAGTACTTC.

The chain uses TRBV7-9 and TRBJ2-1; 10 bases line up with TRBD2. Trimming cost V 2 bases and J 6 bases; bases outside gene matches: 4. The CDR3 is 15 amino acids. The germline CDR1 and CDR2 sequences are SEHNR and FQNEAQ (reference sequence). CDR3: CASSLIAGGVNEQFF. CDR3 nucleotide sequence: TGTGCCAGCAGCTTAATAGCGGGGGGCGTCAATGAGCAGTTCTTC.

V usage is TRBV6-5 and J usage is TRBJ2-2; TRBD1 agrees at 8 bases. The CDR3 length is 15 residues. V was pared by 6 bases and J by 3 bases, with 6 bases of the junction left unmatched. CDR1 and CDR2 from the germline V gene are MNHEY and SVGAGI. The CDR3 DNA follows: TGTGCCAGCAGCCCCGGGACAGGTGACACCGGGGAGCTGTTTTTT. Translating it yields CASSPGTGDTGELFF.